These T cell receptor beta chains were read from a single sample in a study of blood T cell repertoires in COVID-19. Assay: immunoSEQ multiplex PCR; the TCRdb copy retains only in-frame clones and omits some. The sample yields just under 150,000 clones, about nine tenths seen once. Specimen: peripheral blood. These receptors all stem from a human donor in a cohort sampled during active COVID-19. The CDR3 runs from the conserved cysteine through the conserved F or W. Fields, in order: CDR3 length, J gene, V gene, clone size, D gene, CDR3 protein, CDR3 DNA. The D gene is left open where the match is weak. Size is stated for part of the rows, as once, few or many counts, or as a class when the clone is expanded.

15,TRBJ1-1,TRBV6-5,.,.,CASSYYSDDRRLAFF,TGTGCCAGCAGTTACTATTCGGATGACAGGAGGCTGGCTTTCTTT
14,TRBJ2-7,TRBV5-1,.,.,CASSTWTASYEQYF,TGCGCCAGCAGCACATGGACAGCCTCCTACGAGCAGTACTTC
13,TRBJ1-5,TRBV3-1/TRBV3-2,.,TRBD1,CASSGTGVQPQHF,TGTGCCAGCAGCGGGACAGGGGTGCAGCCCCAGCATTTT
15,TRBJ2-1,TRBV11-2,.,TRBD1,CASSWTGTSYNEQFF,TGTGCCAGCAGCTGGACAGGAACCTCCTACAATGAGCAGTTCTTC
12,TRBJ2-7,TRBV6-5,.,.,CASSGDFYEQYF,TGTGCCAGCAGCGGGGACTTCTACGAGCAGTACTTC
16,TRBJ1-2,TRBV19,.,TRBD1,CASSITGRQGTYGYTF,TGTGCCAGTAGTATCACTGGGCGACAGGGAACCTATGGCTACACCTTC
14,TRBJ1-2,TRBV6-5,once,.,CASRHLERDYGYTF,TGTGCCAGCAGGCACCTCGAGAGGGACTATGGCTACACCTTC
15,TRBJ1-5,TRBV5-6,.,.,CASSVTTGGGQPQHF,TGTGCCAGCAGCGTGACCACCGGGGGGGGACAGCCCCAGCATTTT
14,TRBJ1-5,TRBV18,.,.,CASSPTGAHQPQHF,TGTGCCAGCTCACCGACAGGTGCGCATCAGCCCCAGCATTTT
13,TRBJ2-3,TRBV9,.,.,CASRRGGEDTQYF,TGTGCCAGCAGAAGGGGGGGCGAAGATACGCAGTATTTT
18,TRBJ1-1,TRBV15,once,TRBD1,CATSRDGPLDRVGIEAFF,TGTGCCACCAGCAGAGATGGGCCTCTCGACAGGGTAGGGATTGAAGCTTTCTTT
15,TRBJ2-5,TRBV5-1,.,TRBD1,CASSPRTGGQETQYF,TGCGCCAGCAGCCCAAGGACAGGGGGCCAAGAGACCCAGTACTTC
16,TRBJ1-5,TRBV7-2,.,TRBD1,CASSLRTGYSNQPQHF,TGTGCCAGCAGCTTACGGACAGGCTATAGCAATCAGCCCCAGCATTTT
15,TRBJ1-4,TRBV7-9,.,.,CASSHDKGGSEKLFF,TGTGCCAGCAGCCACGACAAGGGCGGGAGTGAAAAACTGTTTTTT
19,TRBJ1-2,TRBV7-9,.,TRBD1,CARFGPKEEKTGGANGYTF,TGTGCCAGATTTGGTCCGAAAGAGGAAAAGACAGGGGGCGCAAATGGCTACACCTTC
13,TRBJ1-2,TRBV27,.,.,CASSLAGYGGYTF,TGTGCCAGCAGTTTGGCGGGTTATGGGGGCTACACCTTC
18,TRBJ1-4,TRBV5-5,.,.,CASSLKPRGTATNEKLFF,TGTGCCAGCAGCTTGAAACCCAGGGGAACTGCAACTAATGAAAAACTGTTTTTT
15,TRBJ2-7,TRBV7-6,.,TRBD2,CASSLAGGGVREQYF,TGTGCCAGCAGCTTAGCGGGCGGGGGGGTTCGCGAGCAGTACTTC
14,TRBJ2-2,TRBV5-1,.,.,CASSLGQATGELFF,TGCGCCAGCAGCTTGGGACAGGCCACCGGGGAGCTGTTTTTT
15,TRBJ1-1,TRBV9,.,TRBD1,CASSPGAGGFTEAFF,TGTGCCAGCAGCCCAGGGGCAGGGGGTTTCACTGAAGCTTTCTTT
18,TRBJ2-3,TRBV18,.,TRBD2,CASSPRSGGATSTDTQYF,TGTGCCAGCTCACCACGTAGCGGGGGGGCGACTAGCACAGATACGCAGTATTTT
14,TRBJ1-1,TRBV9,.,TRBD1,CASSRGQMNTEAFF,TGTGCCAGCAGCAGGGGACAGATGAACACTGAAGCTTTCTTT
13,TRBJ1-6,TRBV12-3/TRBV12-4,.,.,CASSLGGGSPLHF,TGTGCCAGCAGTTTGGGGGGTGGTTCACCCCTCCACTTT
15,TRBJ2-3,TRBV6-5,.,TRBD1,CASSWTGQGTDTQYF,TGTGCCAGCAGTTGGACGGGACAGGGGACAGATACGCAGTATTTT
17,TRBJ1-5,TRBV19,.,TRBD1,CASSIERGQGAGQPQHF,TGTGCCAGTAGTATAGAAAGGGGACAGGGGGCTGGTCAGCCCCAGCATTTT
13,TRBJ1-2,TRBV6-5,.,.,CASSYAGNYGYTF,TGTGCCAGCAGTTACGCAGGGAACTATGGCTACACCTTC
14,TRBJ2-7,TRBV27,.,TRBD1,CASSHRTGANEQYF,TGTGCCAGCAGTCACCGGACAGGGGCTAACGAGCAGTACTTC
13,TRBJ2-3,TRBV20-1,few,TRBD2,CSASSGGGDTQYF,TGCAGTGCGAGTAGCGGGGGGGGAGATACGCAGTATTTT
13,TRBJ2-1,TRBV3-1/TRBV3-2,.,.,CASSQRGGAFPFF,TGTGCCAGCAGCCAGCGAGGGGGGGCCTTTCCGTTCTTC
14,TRBJ2-7,TRBV5-1,.,.,CASRRAMSSYEQYF,TGCGCCAGCAGGAGAGCAATGAGCTCCTACGAGCAGTACTTC
13,TRBJ2-7,TRBV4-3,once,TRBD1,CASSHGQGYEQYF,TGCGCCAGCAGCCACGGACAGGGCTACGAGCAGTACTTC
14,TRBJ2-7,TRBV15,once,.,CATKRGGEIYEQYF,TGTGCCACCAAGAGGGGCGGGGAGATATACGAGCAGTACTTC
17,TRBJ2-3,TRBV29-1,.,TRBD2,CSVGASGGTGATDTQYF,TGCAGCGTTGGGGCTAGCGGGGGAACAGGGGCCACAGATACGCAGTATTTT
15,TRBJ1-2,TRBV6-5,.,TRBD1,CASSPSPGTGFGYTF,TGTGCCAGCAGTCCGAGTCCCGGGACAGGGTTTGGCTACACCTTC
13,TRBJ1-2,TRBV3-1/TRBV3-2,.,.,CASSQGAFHGYTF,TGTGCCAGCAGCCAGGGAGCATTTCATGGCTACACCTTC
13,TRBJ2-1,TRBV27,.,.,CASSLGRGNEQFF,TGTGCCAGCAGTTTGGGTCGGGGTAATGAGCAGTTCTTC
13,TRBJ2-3,TRBV6-1,.,.,CASSEGEADTQYF,TGTGCCAGCAGTGAAGGGGAGGCAGATACGCAGTATTTT
11,TRBJ1-2,TRBV20-1,.,.,CSATPNYGYTF,TGCAGTGCTACTCCTAACTATGGCTACACCTTC
18,TRBJ2-5,TRBV3-1/TRBV3-2,.,TRBD2,CASSQAGTSGAIQETQYF,TGTGCCAGCAGCCAAGCCGGGACTAGCGGGGCGATCCAAGAGACCCAGTACTTC
14,TRBJ1-5,TRBV16,.,.,CASSQGIGEQPQHF,TGTGCCAGCAGCCAAGGTATAGGGGAACAGCCCCAGCATTTT
16,TRBJ2-7,TRBV7-2,.,TRBD1,CASSLHLGQGSYEQYF,TGTGCCAGCAGCTTACATTTGGGACAGGGGTCCTACGAGCAGTACTTC
14,TRBJ2-5,TRBV30,.,.,CAWSIDRYAETQYF,TGTGCCTGGAGCATCGACAGGTATGCAGAGACCCAGTACTTC
16,TRBJ1-1,TRBV25-1,.,.,CASRGSSSGVGTEAFF,TGTGCCAGCCGGGGATCGAGTTCCGGGGTGGGCACTGAAGCTTTCTTT
19,TRBJ2-3,TRBV6-1,.,TRBD2,CASSESYLAGGPITDTQYF,TGTGCCAGCAGTGAATCCTACCTAGCGGGGGGGCCTATCACAGATACGCAGTATTTT
15,TRBJ2-5,TRBV6-6,.,.,CASSYSRGLEETQYF,TGTGCCAGCAGTTACTCGCGGGGGCTGGAAGAGACCCAGTACTTC
15,TRBJ1-5,TRBV29-1,.,TRBD1,CSVEVTGEPNQPQHF,TGCAGCGTTGAAGTCACAGGGGAACCCAATCAGCCCCAGCATTTT
13,TRBJ2-5,TRBV14,.,TRBD1,CASSPGQQETQYF,TGTGCCAGCAGCCCGGGACAGCAAGAGACCCAGTACTTC